The 11 T cell receptor beta chains below come from one sample, sequenced in a study of vaccination effects on CD4 cells after COVID-19. These receptors' antigens are unknown. Profiled with immunoSEQ multiplex PCR; TCRdb holds only in-frame clones, not every one. The repertoire holds 37,000 or so clones, with roughly 79% as singletons. Cultured cells yielded isolated CD4+ T cells after about ten days. Source: CD4+ T cells from PBMCs cultured without peptide, taken before COVID-19 vaccination. These receptors all come from a human donor who received a COVID-19 vaccine.

This chain joins TRBV28 and TRBJ1-5; D ambiguous. The V end was cut by 7 bases, the J end by 2 bases, with 9 bases between. The germline V gene encodes CDR1 MDHEN and CDR2 SYDVKM. CDR3 length equals 13 residues. The CDR3 DNA is TGTGCCAGCATCCCCAGCCGCAATCAGCCCCAGCATTTT. As protein: CASIPSRNQPQHF.

In regard to this clone: Mismatch with germline at one junction end may stem from a read error. This sequence joins TRBV7-2 and TRBJ2-3; possibly TRBD1 or TRBD2 for D (5 bases each). Looked up from germline, CDR1 is SGHTA and CDR2 is FQGNSA. The CDR3 spans 17 residues. The CDR3 protein is CASSLATGGFRTDTQYF. The CDR3 DNA is TGTGCCAGCAGCCTAGCCACAGGCGGCTTTCGCACAGATACGCAGTATTTT.

The CDR3 reads CAWRRDTEAFF. In DNA, the CDR3 is TGTGCCTGGAGAAGGGACACTGAAGCTTTCTTT. The V call is TRBV30, the J call TRBJ1-1; no firm D call. Germline assignment: CDR1 GTSNPN and CDR2 SVGIG (reference sequence). CDR3 length equals 11 residues. V was trimmed by 3 bases and J by 3 bases, leaving 5 bases between them.

The chain employs TRBV2 and TRBJ1-1, with TRBD1 identical over 7 bases. Germline assignment: CDR1 SNHLY and CDR2 FYNNEI. The V and J ends lost 7 bases and 11 bases, in that order; junction bases with no gene match: 13. The CDR3 covers 13 residues. CDR3 residues: CASTPEGGASAFF. CDR3 coding DNA: TGTGCCAGCACCCCGGAAGGGGGCGCGTCGGCTTTCTTT.

The gene calls are TRBV30 and TRBJ1-2, with TRBD1 matching over 11 bases. The CDR3 length is 14 residues. J gave up 4 bases and V 5 bases, and 6 bases lay outside the gene matches. CDR1 is GTSNPN, CDR2 SVGIG, per germline (reference sequence). CDR3 bases: TGTGCCTGGCAATGGACAGGGGGCGTCTATGGCTACACCTTC. Translating it yields CAWQWTGGVYGYTF.

V is TRBV3-1 (or the pseudogene TRBV3-2) and J is TRBJ2-5; D gene ambiguous. Per germline, CDR1 LGHDT and CDR2 YNNKEL (reference sequence). V shed 2 bases and J shed 2 bases, with 18 bases lying between them. CDR3 length: 17 residues. CDR3 residues: CASSQSGVLVNQETQYF. The CDR3 bases are TGTGCCAGCAGCCAAAGTGGGGTCCTTGTGAATCAAGAGACCCAGTACTTC.

The chain combines TRBV29-1 with TRBJ1-2; D gene uncertain. Per the germline V gene, CDR1 is SQVTM and CDR2 is ANQGSEA. Trimming took 2 bases from V and 8 from J, leaving 12 bases between them. The length of the CDR3 is 12 residues. DNA for the CDR3: TGCAGCGTTGAAAGTCTCCAAGAGGGCTACACCTTC. It yields the protein CSVESLQEGYTF.

CDR3 sequence: CASSYVSGTYEQYF. The CDR3 DNA reads TGTGCCAGCAGTTACGTTTCAGGGACATACGAGCAGTACTTC. The chain combines TRBV6-5 with TRBJ2-7, with D possibly TRBD1 on 6 matching bases. Deletions cut 2 bases from V and 4 bases from J, with 12 bases between. This CDR3 comprises 14 residues. Germline-derived CDR1 and CDR2 are MNHEY and SVGAGI.

This clone was detected only a few times. This chain connects TRBV12-5 to TRBJ2-2, with D uncertain. The V end lost 5 bases, the J end lost 2 bases, and 6 bases lay between the germline ends. Germline CDR1 and CDR2: LGHNT and FRNRAP. The CDR3 has 13 residues. CDR3 in DNA: TGTGCTAGTGGTGACCGAAACACCGGGGAGCTGTTTTTT. Translation gives CASGDRNTGELFF.

This clone was observed once. The chain has TRBV7-2 and TRBJ1-5; D unclear. V was cut by 3 bases and J by 4 bases, with 7 bases left in between. The CDR3 contains 13 residues. Germline CDR1 SGHTA, CDR2 FQGNSA. CDR3 in DNA: TGTGCCAGCAGCTTGTGGGAGAATCAGCCCCAGCATTTT. Translating it yields CASSLWENQPQHF.

V and J are TRBV25-1 and TRBJ2-4, with TRBD1 as a possible D gene (6 bases). The germline V and J ends were trimmed by 0 bases and 5 bases, with 17 bases remaining between them. The CDR3 runs to 17 residues. Germline V gene sequence: CDR1 MGHDK, CDR2 SYGVNS. The CDR3 DNA reads as TGTGCCAGCAGTGAATATTATCCCGCCGCAGGGGAAAACATTCAGTACTTC. Its protein product is CASSEYYPAAGENIQYF.